The TCR beta chain described here comes from a study of T cell changes during pregnancy in multiple sclerosis. Profiling relied on immunoSEQ multiplex PCR, and the TCRdb table lists in-frame clones only, not all of them. The sample includes tens of thousands of clones, about 91% of them seen just once. The CDR3 loop spans 16 amino acids. Germline CDR1 SGHDT, CDR2 YYEEEE. V gave up 0 bases and J gave up 8 bases; unmatched junction bases: 10. The specimen comprised peripheral blood, sampled in the first trimester of pregnancy. The chain couples TRBV5-6 to TRBJ1-4; 7 nucleotides match TRBD1. The TCR originated in a female donor with multiple sclerosis, enrolled in a pregnancy study. CDR3 sequence (DNA): TGTGCCAGCAGCTTGGGAAGGGGGCTCCTGGAGGAAAAACTGTTTTTT. This gives the protein CASSLGRGLLEEKLFF.